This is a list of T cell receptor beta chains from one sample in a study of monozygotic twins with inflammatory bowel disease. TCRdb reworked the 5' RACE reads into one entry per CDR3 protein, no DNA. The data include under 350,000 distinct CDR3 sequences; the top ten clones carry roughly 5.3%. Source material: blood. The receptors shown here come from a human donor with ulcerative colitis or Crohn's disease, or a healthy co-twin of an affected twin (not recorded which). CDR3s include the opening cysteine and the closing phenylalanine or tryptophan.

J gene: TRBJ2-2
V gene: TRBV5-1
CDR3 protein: CASSTGRGQLNTGELFF

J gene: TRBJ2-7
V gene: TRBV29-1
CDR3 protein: CSGGDGRLNEQYF

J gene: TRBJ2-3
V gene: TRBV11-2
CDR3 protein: CASSLTPGGYTDTQYF

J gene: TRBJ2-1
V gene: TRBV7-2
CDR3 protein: CASSSRLAGGGDEQFF

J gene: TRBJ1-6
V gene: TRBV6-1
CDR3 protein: CASSEATSPLHF

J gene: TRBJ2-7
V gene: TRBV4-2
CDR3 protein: CASSQDGQGDQEQYF

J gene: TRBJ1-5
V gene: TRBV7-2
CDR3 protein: CAGSFITGQNYQPQHF

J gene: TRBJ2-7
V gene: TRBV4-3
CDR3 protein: CASSQQQGDPYEQYF

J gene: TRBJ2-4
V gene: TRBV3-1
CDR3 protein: CASSPFGLAAAKNIQYF

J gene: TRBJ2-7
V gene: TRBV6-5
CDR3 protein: CASSYSRGKDSEQYF

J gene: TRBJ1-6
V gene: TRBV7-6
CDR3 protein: CASSPTGGTNSPLHF

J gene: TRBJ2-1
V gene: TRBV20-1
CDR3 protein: CSARDQSGSSVYNEQFF

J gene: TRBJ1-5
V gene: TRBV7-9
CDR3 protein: CASSQFSGQPQHF

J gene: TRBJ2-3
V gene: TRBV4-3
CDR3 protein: CASSQGTSAHEQYF

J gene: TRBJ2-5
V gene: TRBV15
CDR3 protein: CATSRGDVQETQYF

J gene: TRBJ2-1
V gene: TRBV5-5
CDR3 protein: CASSFTGTSGSSYNEQFF

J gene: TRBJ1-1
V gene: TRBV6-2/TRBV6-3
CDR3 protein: CASSYSATGGYTEAFF

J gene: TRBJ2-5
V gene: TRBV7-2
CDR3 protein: CASSRRLAGSQETQYF

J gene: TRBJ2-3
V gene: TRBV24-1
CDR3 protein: CATREPGGARSDTQYF

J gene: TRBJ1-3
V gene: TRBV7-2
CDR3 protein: CASSLAQGASGNTIYF

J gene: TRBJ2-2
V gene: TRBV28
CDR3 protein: CASSRAVGIAGELFF

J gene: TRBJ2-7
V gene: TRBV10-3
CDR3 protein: CAIGSSGFSYEQYF

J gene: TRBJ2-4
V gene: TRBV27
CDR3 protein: CASSLQGENGVAKNIQYF

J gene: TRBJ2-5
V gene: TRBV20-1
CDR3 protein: CSARAPLGRISQETQYF

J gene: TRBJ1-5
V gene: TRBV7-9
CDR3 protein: CASSRTTPSSNQPQHF

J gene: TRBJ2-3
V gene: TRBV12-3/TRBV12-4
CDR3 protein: CASRRSGSPGDTQYF

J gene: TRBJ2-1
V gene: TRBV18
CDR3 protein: CASSRERTGLASDEQFF

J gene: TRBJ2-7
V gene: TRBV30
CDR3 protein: CAWSQRGHNLKKVYEQYF

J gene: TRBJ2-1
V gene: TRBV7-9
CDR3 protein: CASSNRGLGTYNEQFF

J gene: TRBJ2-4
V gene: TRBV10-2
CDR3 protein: CASSVARGGEAKNIQYF

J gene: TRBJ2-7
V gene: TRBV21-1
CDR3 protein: CASSKEMSVLSSYEQYF

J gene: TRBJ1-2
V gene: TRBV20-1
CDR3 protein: CSARIRTGSYPTF

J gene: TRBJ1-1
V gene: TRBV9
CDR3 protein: CASSAVLGWGTEAFF

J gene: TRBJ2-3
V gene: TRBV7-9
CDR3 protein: CASSKTKSIHTDTQYF

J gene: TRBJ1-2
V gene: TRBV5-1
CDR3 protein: CASSLDGVGYTF

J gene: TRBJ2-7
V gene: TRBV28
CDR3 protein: CASRPTGPYEQYF

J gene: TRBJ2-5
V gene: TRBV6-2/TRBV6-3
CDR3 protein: CASSYSGAPETQYF

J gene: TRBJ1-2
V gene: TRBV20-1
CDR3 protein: CSLRGVGYGYTF

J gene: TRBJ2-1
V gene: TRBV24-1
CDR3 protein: CATADFGTDNEQFF

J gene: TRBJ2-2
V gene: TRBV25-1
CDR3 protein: CASSKHDTGELFF

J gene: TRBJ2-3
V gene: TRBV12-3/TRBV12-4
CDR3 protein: CASSWSGGTDTQYF

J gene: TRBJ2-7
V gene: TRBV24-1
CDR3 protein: CATDHKRTYEQYF

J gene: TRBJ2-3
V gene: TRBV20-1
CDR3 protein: CSGQGWVDTQYF

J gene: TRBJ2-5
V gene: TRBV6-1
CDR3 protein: CASSRLPYQETQYF

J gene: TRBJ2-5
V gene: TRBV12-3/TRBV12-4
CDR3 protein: CASTPSSTNQETQYF